The 7 T cell receptor beta chains in this list originate from one sample, sequenced in a study of regulatory T cells in long-lasting Graves disease. Time point described: newly diagnosed GD, antithyroid drugs for less than 3 months. The TCR library was prepared using RNA isolated from PBMCs. Through Arm-PCR of CDR3 regions and iRepertoire HTBI primers, TCR beta libraries were built. TCRdb re-derived calls from the multiplex PCR reads in MiXCR, one entry per CDR3 protein. The table records a few hundred thousand distinct CDR3 sequences, 13% of them present only once. A further study also used this sample, focusing on T cells in Graves' hyperthyroidism and ophthalmopathy.

The sample consisted of peripheral blood mononuclear cells (PBMCs), taken at new diagnosis, from a patient treated with antithyroid drugs. These receptors originate from a man aged 25 to 45 with Graves disease.

There are a few counts of this clonotype. The chain couples TRBV5-1 to TRBJ2-3, with 7 bases aligning to TRBD1. The V gene end was trimmed by 3 bases and the J gene end by 2 bases; junction bases not matched to a gene: 9. Germline loops: CDR1 SGHRS, CDR2 YFSETQ. The CDR3 has 16 residues. Written as DNA, the CDR3 is TGCGCCAGCAGCTGGTTAACCGGGACAGACACAGATACGCAGTATTTT. This gives the protein CASSWLTGTDTDTQYF.

This clonotype has a count of ten or more. CDR3 coding DNA: TGCAGTGCTATCGAGTTAGAGTACGAGCAGTACTTC. This encodes CSAIELEYEQYF. The V gene is TRBV20-1, the J gene TRBJ2-7; D remains ambiguous. The CDR3 is 12 amino acids. CDR1 is DFQATT, CDR2 SNEGSKA, per germline (reference sequence). V lost 4 bases, J lost 4 bases, and 11 bases lay in between.

There are many counts of this clonotype. CDR3 in DNA: TGTGCCTGGAGTGCCCGTTACTACGAGCAGTACTTC. Protein product: CAWSARYYEQYF. V and J are TRBV30 and TRBJ2-7, with no clear D. Per germline, CDR1 GTSNPN and CDR2 SVGIG (reference sequence). This CDR3 region has 12 residues. Trimming took 1 base from V and 3 from J, leaving 7 bases between them.

There are a few counts of this clonotype. This CDR3 is CAISGKRDSYNEQFF. CDR3 nucleotides: TGTGCCATCAGTGGTAAGCGGGACTCCTACAATGAGCAGTTCTTC. V is TRBV10-3 and J is TRBJ2-1; TRBD2 aligns across 7 bases. Germline CDR1 and CDR2: ENHRY and SYGVKD. The CDR3 extends over 15 amino acids. Trimming removed 4 bases from V and 0 bases from J; junction bases left unmatched: 3.

This clonotype appeared a few times. This chain links TRBV7-9 with TRBJ2-2; 15 nucleotides match TRBD2. Looked up from germline, CDR1 is SEHNR and CDR2 is FQNEAQ (reference sequence). J was trimmed by 0 bases and V by 9 bases; bases with no gene match: 2. This CDR3 contains 16 residues. CDR3 sequence reads: CASRTSGRANTGELFF. CDR3 nucleotide sequence: TGTGCCAGTAGGACTAGCGGGAGGGCGAACACCGGGGAGCTGTTTTTT.

This clonotype appeared a few times. The V and J genes are TRBV18 and TRBJ2-5; D might be TRBD1 (7 bases). Trimming took 3 bases from V and 5 from J, leaving 19 bases between them. CDR1 is KGHSH, CDR2 LQKENI, per germline. The CDR3 spans 16 residues. This chain's CDR3 is CASSPIAQGDLETQYF. Written as DNA, the CDR3 is TGTGCCAGCTCACCGATTGCCCAGGGGGACTTGGAGACCCAGTACTTC.

Points on this clonotype: This could be a read error, since a much larger clone is one nucleotide away. CDR3 nucleotide sequence: TGCAGCGTTGAGGTGGGATGCGAAGCAGATACGCAGTATTTT. Residues: CSVEVGCEADTQYF. This chain connects TRBV29-1 to TRBJ2-3; D unresolved. The CDR3 has 14 residues. The germline V gene has CDR1 SQVTM and CDR2 ANQGSEA. V lost 3 bases, J lost 4 bases, and 14 bases lay in between.